What follows describes a single TCR beta chain. It is likely a read error, because the conserved phenylalanine at the end of the CDR3 is missing. No DNA is shown, since the ends of the CDR3 on it are uncertain; the CDR3 is the one TCRdb lists. The source of the sample is a study of prognosis after radiotherapy for stage I lung cancer. Researchers used two-round multiplex PCR to amplify TCR beta CDR3 starting from genomic DNA. For every TRBV and TRBJ gene, a specific primer was used in first-round PCR. From the multiplex PCR reads, TCRdb called clonotypes with MiXCR, one entry per CDR3 protein. The sample includes around 21,000 distinct CDR3 sequences, roughly 47% seen only once; the top ten take approximately 34%. Germline V CDR1 and CDR2: DFQATT, SNEGSKA (reference sequence). Termini included, the CDR3 measures 11 amino acids.

The source of this sequence is a donor over 45 with non-small cell lung cancer. Here the sequenced sample was PBMCs, taken before or after stereotactic body radiation therapy (not recorded which). The chain couples TRBV20-1 to TRBJ2-1; the D call of TRBD2 is as the table states it, not checked on the DNA. The CDR3 sequence: CSATDSGRAFS.